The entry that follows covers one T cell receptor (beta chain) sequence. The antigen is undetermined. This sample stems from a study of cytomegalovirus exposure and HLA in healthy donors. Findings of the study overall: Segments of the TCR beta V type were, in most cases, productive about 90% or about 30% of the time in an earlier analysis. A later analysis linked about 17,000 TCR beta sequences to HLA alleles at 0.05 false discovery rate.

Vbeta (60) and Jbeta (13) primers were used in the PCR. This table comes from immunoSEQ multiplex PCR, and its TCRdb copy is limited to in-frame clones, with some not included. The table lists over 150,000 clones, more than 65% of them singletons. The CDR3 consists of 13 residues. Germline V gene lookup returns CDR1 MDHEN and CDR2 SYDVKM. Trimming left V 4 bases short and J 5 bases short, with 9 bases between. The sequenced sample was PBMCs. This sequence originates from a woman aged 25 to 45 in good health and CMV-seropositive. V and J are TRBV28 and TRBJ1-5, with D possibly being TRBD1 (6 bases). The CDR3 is CASSWEGDQPQHF. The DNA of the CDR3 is TGTGCCAGCAGTTGGGAGGGGGATCAGCCCCAGCATTTT.